This TCR beta chain was observed in a study of OX40 agonist ivuxolimab in advanced cancers. With respect to the entire study: Ivuxolimab, which targeted the costimulatory receptor OX40 (CD134), was an agonistic, fully human IgG2 monoclonal antibody. Intravenous ivuxolimab was administered to patients every 2 weeks at six dose levels: 0.01, 0.1, 0.3, 1.5, 3 and 10 mg/kg. Among the roughly 52 dose-escalation patients, about 20 had hepatocellular carcinoma, roughly 15 melanoma, 9 renal cell carcinoma and 9 head and neck cancer. A male proportion of roughly 80% and a mean age of 60 years, ranging from about 23 to 79, were recorded for the dose-escalation cohort. Prior anti-PD-1, anti-PD-L1 or anti-CTLA-4 therapy was permitted, and checkpoint inhibitors had been received by around 39% of dose-escalation patients. Partial responses occurred in three dose-escalation patients, of whom one had hepatocellular carcinoma and two had cutaneous melanoma. Peripheral TCRbeta sequencing was intended to test whether TCR sequence diversity was altered and clonal T-cell expansion was caused by ivuxolimab. The paper covers the monotherapy dose-escalation part of the phase I ivuxolimab trial, which included N ≈ 50 patients. General findings and caveats noted by the study authors: The antigen specificity of the peripheral T cells that underwent clonal expansion was not determined. After ivuxolimab, expanded clones were on average more numerous among CD8+ T cells than among CD4+ T cells. Low levels of normalized T-cell clonal expansion were also seen in some nonresponding patients. At doses of 0.1 to 3.0 mg/kg, clonal expansion of both CD4+ and CD8+ blood T cells was observed from baseline to week 6. In the 0.1-3.0 mg/kg groups, partial responders had among the lowest normalized peripheral clonal expansion, particularly in CD8+ T cells.

The trial excluded patients who had a history of autoimmune disease or who were on systemic immunosuppression. Peripheral blood for TCR sequencing was drawn from every dose cohort at baseline, at cycle 4 day 1 and at cycle 7 day 1. The samples were taken from a phase I, first-in-human, multicenter, open-label dose-escalation trial of ivuxolimab. The trial enrolled adults with locally advanced or metastatic head and neck squamous cell, hepatocellular, melanoma or renal cell carcinoma. Before TCR sequencing, CD4+ T cells and CD8+ T cells from peripheral blood were sorted into separate populations. The CDR3 measures 18 amino acids from cysteine to phenylalanine. Just the 54-base CDR3 DNA is kept, in frame starting at base 1. To sequence the TCRbeta CDR3 region, genomic DNA was isolated from the sorted cells. TCRbeta CDR3 regions were sequenced using the immunoSEQ Assay. TCRdb carries this immuneACCESS record with in-frame sequences only. Its versions omit some clonotypes, under half of them owing to an unresolved V gene in the studies checked, with the rest unexplained. Within this sample are about 69,000 clones, with roughly nine tenths of them counted one time only. The biggest ten clones account for 0.25% to 0.35% of the sample.

Worth noting for this clone: Its antigen is unknown. Per-base quality was not reported, and no clone a single base away is much larger than it.

Sequencing was performed on CD4+ or CD8+ T cells sorted from blood, taken in a trial of the OX40 agonist ivuxolimab. This TCR derives from an adult with an advanced solid tumor such as melanoma, head and neck, liver or kidney cancer. This chain is built from TRBV21-1 and TRBJ2-1; the table gives TRBD1 as D, unverified against the DNA. TRBV21-1 is labeled a pseudogene. The bases read TGTGCCAGCAGCAACTCGAAAACGCGACAGAGCTCCTACAATGAGCAGTTCTTC. Its protein is CASSNSKTRQSSYNEQFF.